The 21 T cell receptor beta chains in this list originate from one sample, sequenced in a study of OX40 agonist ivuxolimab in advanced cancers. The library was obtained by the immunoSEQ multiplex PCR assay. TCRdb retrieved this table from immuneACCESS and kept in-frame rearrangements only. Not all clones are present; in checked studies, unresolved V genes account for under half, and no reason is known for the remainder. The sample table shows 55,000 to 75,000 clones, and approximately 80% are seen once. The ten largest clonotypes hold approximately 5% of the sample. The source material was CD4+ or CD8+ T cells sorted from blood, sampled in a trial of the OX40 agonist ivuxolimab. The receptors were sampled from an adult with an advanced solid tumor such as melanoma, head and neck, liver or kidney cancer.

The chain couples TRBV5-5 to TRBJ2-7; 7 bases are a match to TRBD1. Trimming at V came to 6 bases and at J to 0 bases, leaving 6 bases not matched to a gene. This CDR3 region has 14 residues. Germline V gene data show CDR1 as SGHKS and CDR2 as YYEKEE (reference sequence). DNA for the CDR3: TGTGCCAGCACCTCGGGACAGCCCTCCTACGAGCAGTACTTC. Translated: CASTSGQPSYEQYF.

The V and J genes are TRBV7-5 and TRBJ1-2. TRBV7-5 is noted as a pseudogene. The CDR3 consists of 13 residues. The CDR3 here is CASSFPGGYGYTF. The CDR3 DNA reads TGTGCCAGCAGCTTCCCGGGAGGCTATGGCTACACCTTC.

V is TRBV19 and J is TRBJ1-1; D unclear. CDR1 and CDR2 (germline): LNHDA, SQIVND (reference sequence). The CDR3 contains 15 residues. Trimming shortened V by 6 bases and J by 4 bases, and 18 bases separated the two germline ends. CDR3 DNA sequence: TGTGCCAGTAGGGAACAGCTCGCAAGGTCCACTGAAGCTTTCTTT. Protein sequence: CASREQLARSTEAFF.

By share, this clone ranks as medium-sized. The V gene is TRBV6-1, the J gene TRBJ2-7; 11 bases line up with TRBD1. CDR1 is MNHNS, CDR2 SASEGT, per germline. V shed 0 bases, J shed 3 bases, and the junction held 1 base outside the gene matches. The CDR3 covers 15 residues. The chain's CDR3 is CASSEAGTGGYEQYF. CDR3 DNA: TGTGCCAGCAGTGAAGCTGGGACAGGGGGCTACGAGCAGTACTTC.

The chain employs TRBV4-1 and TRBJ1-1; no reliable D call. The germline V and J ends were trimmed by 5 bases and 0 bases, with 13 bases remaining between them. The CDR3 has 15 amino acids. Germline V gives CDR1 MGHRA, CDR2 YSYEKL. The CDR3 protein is CASSSNTVLNTEAFF. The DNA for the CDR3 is TGCGCCAGCAGCTCCAATACCGTTCTGAACACTGAAGCTTTCTTT.

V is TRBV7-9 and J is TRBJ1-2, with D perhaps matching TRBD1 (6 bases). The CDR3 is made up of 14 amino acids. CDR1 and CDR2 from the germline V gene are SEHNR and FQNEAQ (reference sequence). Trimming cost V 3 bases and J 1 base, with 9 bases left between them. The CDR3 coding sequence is TGTGCCAGCAGCTTTGGGGGCCTTAACTATGGCTACACCTTC. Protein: CASSFGGLNYGYTF.

CDR3: CASNPPGSYEQYF. Here the CDR3 DNA reads TGTGCCAGCAACCCGCCCGGATCCTACGAGCAGTACTTC. V is TRBV7-9 and J is TRBJ2-7; D is ambiguous. The germline V gene has CDR1 SEHNR and CDR2 FQNEAQ (reference sequence). The CDR3 is made up of 13 amino acids. V lost 7 bases to trimming and J lost 1 base, with 11 bases between them.

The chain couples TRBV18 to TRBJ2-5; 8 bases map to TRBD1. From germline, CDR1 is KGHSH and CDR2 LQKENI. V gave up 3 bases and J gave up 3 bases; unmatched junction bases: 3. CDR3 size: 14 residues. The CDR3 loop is CASSPPTGEETQYF. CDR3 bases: TGTGCCAGCTCACCTCCGACAGGGGAAGAGACCCAGTACTTC.

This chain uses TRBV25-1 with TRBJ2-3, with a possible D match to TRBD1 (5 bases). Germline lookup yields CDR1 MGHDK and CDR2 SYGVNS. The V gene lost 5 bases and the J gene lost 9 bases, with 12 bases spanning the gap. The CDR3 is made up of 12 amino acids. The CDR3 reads CASSPEQATQYF. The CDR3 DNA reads TGTGCCAGCAGTCCAGAACAGGCAACGCAGTATTTT.

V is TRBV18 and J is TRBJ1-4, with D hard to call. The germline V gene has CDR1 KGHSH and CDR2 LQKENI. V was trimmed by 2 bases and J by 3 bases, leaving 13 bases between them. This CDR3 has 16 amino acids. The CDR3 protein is CASSPSPTDANEKLFF. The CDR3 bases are TGTGCCAGCTCACCATCGCCGACTGACGCTAATGAAAAACTGTTTTTT.

The CDR3 nucleotides are TGCAGCGCATTGCCGGGGTTCAATCAGCCCCAGCATTTT. Translating it yields CSALPGFNQPQHF. The chain is built from TRBV29-1 and TRBJ1-5; no clear D. V lost 7 bases to trimming and J lost 3 bases, with 13 bases between them. CDR1 and CDR2 from the germline V gene are SQVTM and ANQGSEA. This CDR3 region has 13 residues. The full variable domain, its missing parts supplied by reference TRBV29-1 and TRBJ1-5, is SAVISQKPSRDICQRGTSLTIQCQVDSQVTMMFWYRQQPGQSLTLIATANQGSEATYESGFVIDKFPISRPNLTFSTLTVSNMSPEDSSIYLCSALPGFNQPQHFGDGTRLSIL.

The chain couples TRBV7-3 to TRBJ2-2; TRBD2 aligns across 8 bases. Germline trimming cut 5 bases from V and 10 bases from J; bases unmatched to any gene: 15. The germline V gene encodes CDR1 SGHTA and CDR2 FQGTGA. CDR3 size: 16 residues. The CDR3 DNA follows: TGTGCCAGCAGCCGCGGCGGTAGCGGGGCCCTTACGGAGCTGTTTTTT. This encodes CASSRGGSGALTELFF.

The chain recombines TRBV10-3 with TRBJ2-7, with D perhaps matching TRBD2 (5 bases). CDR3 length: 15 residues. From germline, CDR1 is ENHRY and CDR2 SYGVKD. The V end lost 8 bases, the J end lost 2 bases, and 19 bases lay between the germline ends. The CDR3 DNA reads TGTGCCATCTCCCGGTCTGTTTCGGGGACCTACGAGCAGTACTTC. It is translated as CAISRSVSGTYEQYF.

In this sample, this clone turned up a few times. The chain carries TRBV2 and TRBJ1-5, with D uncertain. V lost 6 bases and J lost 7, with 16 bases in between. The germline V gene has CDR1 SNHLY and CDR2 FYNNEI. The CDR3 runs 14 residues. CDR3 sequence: CASSTQEEIQPQHF. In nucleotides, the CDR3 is TGTGCCAGCAGCACCCAAGAGGAGATACAGCCCCAGCATTTT.

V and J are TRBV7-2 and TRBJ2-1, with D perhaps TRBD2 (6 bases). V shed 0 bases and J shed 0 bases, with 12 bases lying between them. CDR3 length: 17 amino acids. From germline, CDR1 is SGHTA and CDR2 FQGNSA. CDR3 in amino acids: CASSLARGLSSYNEQFF. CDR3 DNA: TGTGCCAGCAGCTTAGCTCGGGGACTCAGCTCCTACAATGAGCAGTTCTTC.

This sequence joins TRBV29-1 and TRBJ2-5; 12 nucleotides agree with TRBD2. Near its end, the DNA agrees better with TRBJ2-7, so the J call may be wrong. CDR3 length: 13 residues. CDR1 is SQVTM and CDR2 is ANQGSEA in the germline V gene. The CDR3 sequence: CSVFLAGGYEQYF. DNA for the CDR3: TGCAGCGTGTTCCTAGCGGGAGGGTACGAGCAGTACTTC.

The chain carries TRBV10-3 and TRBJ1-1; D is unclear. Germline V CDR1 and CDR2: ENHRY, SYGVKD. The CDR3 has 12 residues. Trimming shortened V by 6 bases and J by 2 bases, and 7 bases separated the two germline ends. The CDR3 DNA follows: TGTGCCATCAGCCCAGAAAACACTGAAGCTTTCTTT. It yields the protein CAISPENTEAFF.

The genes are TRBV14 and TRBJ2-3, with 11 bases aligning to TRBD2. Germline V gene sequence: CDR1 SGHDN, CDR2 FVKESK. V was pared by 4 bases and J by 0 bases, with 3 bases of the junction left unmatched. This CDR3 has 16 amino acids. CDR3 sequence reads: CASSPGLAESTDTQYF. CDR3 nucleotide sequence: TGTGCCAGCAGCCCGGGACTAGCGGAAAGCACAGATACGCAGTATTTT.

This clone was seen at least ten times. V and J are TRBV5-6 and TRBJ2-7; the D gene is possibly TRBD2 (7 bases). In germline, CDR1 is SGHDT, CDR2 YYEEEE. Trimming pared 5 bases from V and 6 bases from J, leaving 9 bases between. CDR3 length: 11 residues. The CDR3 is CASSGGAEQYF. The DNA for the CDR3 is TGTGCCAGCAGTGGGGGGGCCGAGCAGTACTTC.

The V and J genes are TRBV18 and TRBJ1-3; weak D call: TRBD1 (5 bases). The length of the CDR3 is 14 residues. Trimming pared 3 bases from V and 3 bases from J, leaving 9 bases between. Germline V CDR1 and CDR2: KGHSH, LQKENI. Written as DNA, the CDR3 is TGTGCCAGCTCACCTCAGGGAGGTGGAAACACCATATATTTT. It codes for CASSPQGGGNTIYF.

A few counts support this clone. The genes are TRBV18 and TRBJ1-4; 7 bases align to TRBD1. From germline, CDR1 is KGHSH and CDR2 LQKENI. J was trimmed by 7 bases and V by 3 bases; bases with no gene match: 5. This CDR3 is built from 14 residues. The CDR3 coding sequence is TGTGCCAGCTCACCTTCGACAGGGAGTGAAAAACTGTTTTTT. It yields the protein CASSPSTGSEKLFF.